This TCR beta chain was profiled in a study of human T cells and chemical hapten exposure. TCRdb processed the RACE reads anew with MiXCR; each CDR3 protein has one entry. Here the sample spans 100,000 or so distinct CDR3 sequences, about 10% being singletons. Sample time point: patch test 2, 6 weeks after DPC sensitization. Indicated treatment: therapeutic diphenylcyclopropenone sensitization with weekly scalp DPC. Whole blood, unfractionated, served as the material for total RNA extraction. The CDR3 runs to 15 residues. Germline lookup yields CDR1 SQVTM and CDR2 ANQGSEA. V was pared by 5 bases and J by 2 bases, with 18 bases between.

The source material was whole blood, sampled in connection with sensitization to the hapten diphenylcyclopropenone (DPC). This chain uses TRBV29-1 with TRBJ1-2; perhaps TRBD1 as D (6 bases). The clonotype originates from a man in his forties or fifties with alopecia areata. Some clones in this sample may be carry-over from other donors' samples. The CDR3 spells CSVHTSTGSNYGYTF. The CDR3 DNA reads as TGCAGCGTTCATACTTCCACAGGGTCCAACTATGGCTACACCTTC. The entire variable domain, with the rest obtained from reference TRBV29-1 and TRBJ1-2, is as follows: SAVISQKPSRDICQRGTSLTIQCQVDSQVTMMFWYRQQPGQSLTLIATANQGSEATYESGFVIDKFPISRPNLTFSTLTVSNMSPEDSSIYLCSVHTSTGSNYGYTFGSGTRLTVV.